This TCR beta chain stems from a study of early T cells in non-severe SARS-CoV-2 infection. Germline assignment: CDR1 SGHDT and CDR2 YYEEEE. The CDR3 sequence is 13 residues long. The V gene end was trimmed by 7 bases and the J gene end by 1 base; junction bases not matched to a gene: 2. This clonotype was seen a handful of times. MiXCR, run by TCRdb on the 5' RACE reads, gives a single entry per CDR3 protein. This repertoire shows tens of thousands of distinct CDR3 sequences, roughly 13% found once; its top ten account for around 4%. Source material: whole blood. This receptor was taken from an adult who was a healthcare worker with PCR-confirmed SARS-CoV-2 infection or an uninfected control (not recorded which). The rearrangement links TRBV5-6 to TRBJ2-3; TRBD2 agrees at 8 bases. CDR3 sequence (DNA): TGTGCCAGCTTAGCGGGGCGCACAGATACGCAGTATTTT. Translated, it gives CASLAGRTDTQYF. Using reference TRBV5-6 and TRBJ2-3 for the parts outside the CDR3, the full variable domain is DAGVTQSPTHLIKTRGQQVTLRCSPKSGHDTVSWYQQALGQGPQFIFQYYEEEERQRGNFPDRFSGHQFPNYSSELNVNALLLGDSALYLCASLAGRTDTQYFGPGTRLTVL.